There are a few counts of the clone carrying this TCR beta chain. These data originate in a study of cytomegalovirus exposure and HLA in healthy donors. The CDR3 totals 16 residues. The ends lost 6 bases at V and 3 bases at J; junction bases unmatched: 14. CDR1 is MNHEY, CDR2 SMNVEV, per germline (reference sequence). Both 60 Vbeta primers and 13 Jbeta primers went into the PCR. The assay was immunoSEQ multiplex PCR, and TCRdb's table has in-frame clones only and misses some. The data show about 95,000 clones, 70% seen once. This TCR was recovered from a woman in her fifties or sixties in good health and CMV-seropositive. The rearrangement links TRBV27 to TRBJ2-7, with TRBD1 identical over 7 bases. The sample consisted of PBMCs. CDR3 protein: CASSTTGVVRFYEQYF. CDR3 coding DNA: TGTGCCAGCAGCACAACAGGGGTAGTTCGGTTCTACGAGCAGTACTTC.